Listed below are T cell receptor beta chains from one sample, sequenced in a study of blood T cell repertoires in COVID-19. Here immunoSEQ multiplex PCR was the method, and the copy in TCRdb shows in-frame clones only, minus some. The table includes roughly 110,000 clones, about 91% detected once. Sequenced: peripheral blood. The receptors originated from a man aged 50 or older with active or convalescent COVID-19. The CDR3 runs from the conserved cysteine through the conserved F or W. The D gene is left open where the match is weak. Size tells how often a clone was seen (once, few, many) or the class of an expanded clone, and some rows leave it out.

>TRBD2|TRBV6-2/TRBV6-3|TRBJ2-2|-
TGTGCCAGCACCCCCTATTGGACTAGCGAAGAGTCCGGGGAGCTGTTTTTT
CASTPYWTSEESGELFF
>TRBD1|TRBV6-4|TRBJ2-1|-
TGTGCCAGCAGTGACTCATACAGGGGAAGGTCGCATGAGCAGTTCTTC
CASSDSYRGRSHEQFF
>TRBD2|TRBV13|TRBJ2-3|-
TGTGCCAGCAGCGCCGGACTAGCGGGAACAGATACGCAGTATTTT
CASSAGLAGTDTQYF
>TRBD1|TRBV2|TRBJ1-5|-
TGTGCCAGCAGTGTCCGGGACAGGGGTCAGCCCCAGCATTTT
CASSVRDRGQPQHF
>-|TRBV6-5|TRBJ1-2|-
TGTGCCAGCGCGACCTCGGCCCAGGTTCTCTATGGCTACACCTTC
CASATSAQVLYGYTF
>-|TRBV20-1|TRBJ2-4|-
TGCAGTGCTAGAGATCTTATTTCCTACTTC
CSARDLISYF
>TRBD2|TRBV29-1|TRBJ2-1|-
TGCAGCGCCCGAGGACTAGCGGGGGACATCTCCTACAATGAGCAGTTCTTC
CSARGLAGDISYNEQFF
>TRBD2|TRBV27|TRBJ2-5|once
TGTGCCAGCAGTTCTACAGCCTGGCGGGAGGTCGAGACCCAGTACTTC
CASSSTAWREVETQYF
>-|TRBV10-3|TRBJ1-5|-
TGTGCCATCAGTGAGTCTTACAGCAGCAATCAGCCCCAGCATTTT
CAISESYSSNQPQHF
>TRBD2|TRBV15|TRBJ2-5|-
TGTGCCACCAGCAGAGTGAGCGGGGGTGGGGAGACCCAGTACTTC
CATSRVSGGGETQYF
>TRBD1|TRBV6-5|TRBJ1-6|once
TGTGCCAGCAGCCCCAGGGGGCGGCAGAATTCACCCCTCCACTTT
CASSPRGRQNSPLHF
>-|TRBV7-9|TRBJ2-3|-
TGTGCCAGCAGCTCCCCGCGGTTACGGTCGGATACGCAGTATTTT
CASSSPRLRSDTQYF
>-|TRBV11-3|TRBJ2-1|few
TGTGCCAGCAGCCCCGGTCCGTACAATGAGCAGTTCTTC
CASSPGPYNEQFF
>-|TRBV10-3|TRBJ1-2|-
TGTGCCATCAGTGGGGGGGGGTTTCTTAACTATGGCTACACCTTC
CAISGGGFLNYGYTF
>-|TRBV5-1|TRBJ1-1|-
TGCGCCAGCAGCTTGAAACAGGGCGGCACTGAAGCTTTCTTT
CASSLKQGGTEAFF
>TRBD2|TRBV30|TRBJ2-3|-
TGTGGCGCTAGCGGGACAACAGATACGCAGTATTTT
CGASGTTDTQYF
>TRBD1|TRBV28|TRBJ1-5|-
TGTGCCAGCAGTACTTACGACAGGGGTAATCAGCCCCAGCATTTT
CASSTYDRGNQPQHF
>TRBD2|TRBV3-1/TRBV3-2|TRBJ2-2|-
TGTGCCAGCAGCCATGGGACTAGCGGAGCGAACACCGGGGAGCTGTTTTTT
CASSHGTSGANTGELFF
>-|TRBV28|TRBJ2-3|few
TGTGCCAGCAGACAGGGAGATACGCAGTATTTT
CASRQGDTQYF
>TRBD1|TRBV19|TRBJ2-6|few
TGTGCCAGTACCTCGGACAGGGGGTCTTACTCTGGGGCCAACGTCCTGACTTTC
CASTSDRGSYSGANVLTF
>-|TRBV11-2|TRBJ1-6|-
TGTGCCAGCAGCTTAAGGGGGTCGGACCTCTATAATTCACCCCTCCACTTT
CASSLRGSDLYNSPLHF
>-|TRBV20-1|TRBJ1-5|few
TGCAGTGCTAGTGTTTTAGACAATCAGCCCCAGCATTTT
CSASVLDNQPQHF
>TRBD2|TRBV9|TRBJ2-1|-
TGTGCCAGCAGCGGTAGCGGGAGACGGTCCTACAATGAGCAGTTCTTC
CASSGSGRRSYNEQFF
>TRBD1|TRBV5-1|TRBJ1-1|-
TGCGCCAGCAGCTTTTCCCTAACAGGGGGCCGTGAAGCTTTCTTT
CASSFSLTGGREAFF
>TRBD2|TRBV25-1|TRBJ2-1|-
TGTGCCAGCAGTTTGAAGCGGGAGGGCCCGGAAGATGAGCAGTTCTTC
CASSLKREGPEDEQFF
>TRBD1|TRBV3-1/TRBV3-2|TRBJ2-5|-
TGTGCCAGCAGCCTCCGGACAGGGGGCCAAGAGACCCAGTACTTC
CASSLRTGGQETQYF
>-|TRBV18|TRBJ2-3|-
TGTGCCAGCTCACGAGACTACTTGGAGACAGATACGCAGTATTTT
CASSRDYLETDTQYF
>-|TRBV7-9|TRBJ2-7|-
TGTGCCAGCGATAGTGAATCCCCCTACGAGCAGTACTTC
CASDSESPYEQYF
>TRBD2|TRBV4-3|TRBJ2-3|-
TGCGCCAGCAGTAGAGTAGCGGGAGTGCCAGATACGCAGTATTTT
CASSRVAGVPDTQYF
>-|TRBV19|TRBJ1-2|-
TGTGCCAGTAGTCTCCGGGACATCCCAAGAGGCTATGGCTACACCTTC
CASSLRDIPRGYGYTF
>-|TRBV7-2|TRBJ1-5|-
TGTGCCAGCAGCTTCAGGAATGATCAGCCCCAGCATTTT
CASSFRNDQPQHF
>-|TRBV7-9|TRBJ2-7|-
TGTGCCAGCAGCCGTCAGACAGGTACGATCGGCCACGAGCAGTACTTC
CASSRQTGTIGHEQYF
>-|TRBV19|TRBJ1-5|-
TGTGCCAGTAGCCGGGGTTCTAGCAATCAGCCCCAGCATTTT
CASSRGSSNQPQHF
>TRBD1|TRBV7-6|TRBJ1-5|-
TGTGCCAGCAGCTTAGGGGACAGGGAGGATCAGCCCCAGCATTTT
CASSLGDREDQPQHF
>-|TRBV3-1/TRBV3-2|TRBJ2-7|once
TGTGCCAGCAGCCAAGGTCCCACAGCTAGCGAGATCTCCTACGAGCAGTACTTC
CASSQGPTASEISYEQYF
>TRBD2|TRBV3-1/TRBV3-2|TRBJ2-4|-
TGTGCCAGCAGCCAGCCAGCGGGAGTAGCCAAAAACATTCAGTACTTC
CASSQPAGVAKNIQYF
>-|TRBV30|TRBJ1-1|-
TGTGCCTGGAGTAGTACCGGCACTGAAGCTTTCTTT
CAWSSTGTEAFF
>-|TRBV5-1|TRBJ2-1|-
TGCGCCAGTCAAGGAGGGCCCGGACTTAATGAGCAGTTCTTC
CASQGGPGLNEQFF
>TRBD2|TRBV6-2/TRBV6-3|TRBJ2-7|-
TGTGCCAGCAGCTGGGGGCTAGCGGGCTACGAGCAGTACTTC
CASSWGLAGYEQYF
>TRBD1|TRBV5-6|TRBJ1-2|-
TGTGCCAGCAGCCCAAACAGGGGATATGTTTATGGCTACACCTTC
CASSPNRGYVYGYTF
>-|TRBV28|TRBJ2-3|-
TGTGCCAGCAGCCATCCCGGAAGGGCCGAGGGTAACACAGATACGCAGTATTTT
CASSHPGRAEGNTDTQYF
>TRBD1|TRBV4-2|TRBJ2-7|-
TGTGCCAGCAGCCAAGATGAGGGGGCCCTTACCTACGAGCAGTACTTC
CASSQDEGALTYEQYF
>TRBD2|TRBV3-1/TRBV3-2|TRBJ2-1|-
TGTGCCAGCAGCCAGACTAGCGGGAGGGTCAATGAGCAGTTCTTC
CASSQTSGRVNEQFF
>-|TRBV15|TRBJ1-4|-
TGTGCCACCAGCAGCTCCGGGGGAAGTGCTGAAAAACTGTTTTTT
CATSSSGGSAEKLFF
>-|TRBV28|TRBJ2-3|-
TGTGCCAGCAGTTTGGCAGGGTCCACAGATACGCAGTATTTT
CASSLAGSTDTQYF
>-|TRBV12-3/TRBV12-4|TRBJ2-3|-
TGTGCCAGCAGTTTGGTGAAGGGGCAGCAGTATTTT
CASSLVKGQQYF
>TRBD2|TRBV5-1|TRBJ2-3|-
TGCGCCAGCAGCTTACGGGGGGAGGCCACAGATACGCAGTATTTT
CASSLRGEATDTQYF
>-|TRBV11-2|TRBJ2-7|-
TGTGCCAGCAGCTCCCCGGATATCTTGGGAGGCGGCGAGCAGTACTTC
CASSSPDILGGGEQYF
>TRBD1|TRBV7-6|TRBJ1-2|once
TGTGCCAGCAGCCCGCAAGGGACAGCGGCTTATGGCTACACCTTC
CASSPQGTAAYGYTF
>-|TRBV28|TRBJ1-1|-
TGTGCCAGCATGGTTCAGGGCAACACTGAAGCTTTCTTT
CASMVQGNTEAFF
>TRBD1|TRBV4-1|TRBJ2-7|-
TGCGCCAGCAGCCAACCCCGGGACAGGGGATACTACGAGCAGTACTTC
CASSQPRDRGYYEQYF
>TRBD2|TRBV27|TRBJ2-1|-
TGTGCCAGCAGTCTGGGGGAGGGCCGGGATGAGCAGTTCTTC
CASSLGEGRDEQFF
>TRBD1|TRBV5-5|TRBJ2-1|-
TGTGCCAGCAGCCGACAGGGAGAAGGCAATGAGCAGTTCTTC
CASSRQGEGNEQFF
>TRBD1|TRBV12-3/TRBV12-4|TRBJ1-1|-
TGTGCCAGCAGCCTGACAGGGATTGAAGCTTTCTTT
CASSLTGIEAFF
>-|TRBV5-8|TRBJ2-5|-
TGTGCCAGCAGCAAAGGGAGCCAGATTCAAGAGACCCAGTACTTC
CASSKGSQIQETQYF
>-|TRBV20-1|TRBJ2-7|-
TGCAGTGCCCAAGCGGGTTACGAGCAGTACTTC
CSAQAGYEQYF
>-|TRBV5-1|TRBJ1-4|-
TGCGCCAGCAGCTTGGCCTTAGGGGGTTCTAATGAAAAACTGTTTTTT
CASSLALGGSNEKLFF